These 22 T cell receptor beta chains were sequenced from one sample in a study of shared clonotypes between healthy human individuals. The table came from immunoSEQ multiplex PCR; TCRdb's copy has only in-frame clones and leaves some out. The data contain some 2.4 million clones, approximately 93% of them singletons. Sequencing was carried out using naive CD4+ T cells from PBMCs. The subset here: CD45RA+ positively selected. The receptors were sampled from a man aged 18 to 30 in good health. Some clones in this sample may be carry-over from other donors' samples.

The CDR3 protein is CASSLDRGAFGEAFF. The CDR3 bases are TGTGCCAGCAGCTTAGACAGGGGGGCCTTCGGTGAAGCTTTCTTT. The gene calls are TRBV11-2 and TRBJ1-1, with 7 bases lining up with TRBD1. V lost 0 bases, J lost 7 bases, and 8 bases stayed unmatched. The CDR3 covers 15 residues. Per germline, CDR1 SGHAT and CDR2 FQNNGV.

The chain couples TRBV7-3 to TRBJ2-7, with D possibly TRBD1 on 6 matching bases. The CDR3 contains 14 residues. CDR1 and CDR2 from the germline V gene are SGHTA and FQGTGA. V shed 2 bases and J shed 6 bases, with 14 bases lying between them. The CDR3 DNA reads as TGTGCCAGCAGCTTATACAGGGCTCAAAGCGAGCAGTACTTC. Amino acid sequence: CASSLYRAQSEQYF.

CDR3 sequence reads: CASSDRLAGPSGELFF. The CDR3 DNA is TGTGCCAGCAGTGACCGACTAGCGGGACCCTCTGGGGAGCTGTTTTTT. This chain uses TRBV25-1 with TRBJ2-2; 11 positions agree with TRBD2. Germline V gene lookup returns CDR1 MGHDK and CDR2 SYGVNS. CDR3 length: 16 residues. Germline trimming cut 3 bases from V and 8 bases from J; bases unmatched to any gene: 8.

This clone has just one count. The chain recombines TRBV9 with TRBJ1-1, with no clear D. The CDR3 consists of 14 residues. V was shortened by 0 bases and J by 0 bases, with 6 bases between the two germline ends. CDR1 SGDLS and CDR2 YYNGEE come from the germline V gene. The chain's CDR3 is CASSVEDLNTEAFF. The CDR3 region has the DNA TGTGCCAGCAGCGTAGAAGATTTGAACACTGAAGCTTTCTTT.

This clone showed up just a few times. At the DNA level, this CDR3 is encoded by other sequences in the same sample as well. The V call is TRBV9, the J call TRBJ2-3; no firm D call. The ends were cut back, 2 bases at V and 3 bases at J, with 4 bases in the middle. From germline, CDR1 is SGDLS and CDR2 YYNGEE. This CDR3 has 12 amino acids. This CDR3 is CASSVATDTQYF. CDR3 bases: TGTGCCAGCAGCGTTGCAACAGATACGCAGTATTTT.

This CDR3 is CASSFIHSSYEQYF. CDR3 nucleotide sequence: TGTGCCAGCAGTTTCATTCACTCGTCCTACGAGCAGTACTTC. V and J are TRBV28 and TRBJ2-7; no clear D. The germline gives CDR1 MDHEN, CDR2 SYDVKM. Trimming pared 3 bases from V and 1 base from J, leaving 10 bases between. This CDR3 region has 14 residues. Using reference TRBV28 and TRBJ2-7 for the parts outside the CDR3, the full variable domain is DVKVTQSSRYLVKRTGEKVFLECVQDMDHENMFWYRQDPGLGLRLIYFSYDVKMKEKGDIPEGYSVSREKKERFSLILESASTNQTSMYLCASSFIHSSYEQYFGPGTRLTVT.

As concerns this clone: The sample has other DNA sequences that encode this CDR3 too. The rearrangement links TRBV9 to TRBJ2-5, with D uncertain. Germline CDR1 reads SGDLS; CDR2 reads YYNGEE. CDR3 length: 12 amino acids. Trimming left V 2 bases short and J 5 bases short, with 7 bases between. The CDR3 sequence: CASSVDGETQYF. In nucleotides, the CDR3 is TGTGCCAGCAGCGTTGATGGGGAGACCCAGTACTTC.

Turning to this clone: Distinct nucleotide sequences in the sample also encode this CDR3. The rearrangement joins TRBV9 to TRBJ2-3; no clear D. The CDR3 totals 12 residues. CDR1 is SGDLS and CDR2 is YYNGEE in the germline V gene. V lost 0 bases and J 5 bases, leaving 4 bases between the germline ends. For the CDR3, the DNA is TGTGCCAGCAGCGTAGGGGGAGATACGCAGTATTTT. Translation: CASSVGGDTQYF.

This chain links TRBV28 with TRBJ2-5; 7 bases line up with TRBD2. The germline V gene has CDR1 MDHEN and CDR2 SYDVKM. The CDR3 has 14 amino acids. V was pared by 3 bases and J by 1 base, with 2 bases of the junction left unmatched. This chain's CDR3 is CASSFPSGQETQYF. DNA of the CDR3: TGTGCCAGCAGTTTTCCTAGCGGCCAAGAGACCCAGTACTTC.

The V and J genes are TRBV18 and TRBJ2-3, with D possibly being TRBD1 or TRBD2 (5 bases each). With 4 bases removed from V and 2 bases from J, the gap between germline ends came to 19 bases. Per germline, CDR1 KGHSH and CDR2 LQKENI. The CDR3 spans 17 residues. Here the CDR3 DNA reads TGTGCCAGCTCACACCCTCCGGTGGGACCCAACACAGATACGCAGTATTTT. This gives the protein CASSHPPVGPNTDTQYF.

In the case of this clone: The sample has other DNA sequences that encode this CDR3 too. The CDR3 sequence: CASSLGREQYF. The CDR3 nucleotides are TGTGCCAGCAGCTTAGGGAGAGAGCAGTACTTC. This chain uses TRBV7-8 with TRBJ2-7; the D is unclear. V was trimmed by 1 base and J by 7 bases, leaving 5 bases between them. The CDR3 loop spans 11 amino acids. Germline V gives CDR1 SGHVS, CDR2 FQNEAQ.

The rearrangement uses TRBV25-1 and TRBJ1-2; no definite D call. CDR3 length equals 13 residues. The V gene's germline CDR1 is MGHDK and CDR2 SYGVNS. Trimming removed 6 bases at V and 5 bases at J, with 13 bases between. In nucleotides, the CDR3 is TGTGCCAGCAGAGCCGGAGGCGGTTATGGCTACACCTTC. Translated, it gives CASRAGGGYGYTF.

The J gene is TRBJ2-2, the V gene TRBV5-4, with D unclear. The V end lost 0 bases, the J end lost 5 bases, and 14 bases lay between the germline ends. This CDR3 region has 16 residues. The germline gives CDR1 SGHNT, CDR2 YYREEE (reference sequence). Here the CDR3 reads CASSLESTVVTGELFF. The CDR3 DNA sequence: TGTGCCAGCAGCTTGGAAAGTACGGTCGTTACCGGGGAGCTGTTTTTT.

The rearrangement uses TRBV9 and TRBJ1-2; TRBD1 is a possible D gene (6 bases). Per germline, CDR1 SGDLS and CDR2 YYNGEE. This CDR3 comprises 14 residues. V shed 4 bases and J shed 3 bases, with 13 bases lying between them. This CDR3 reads CASSPTGQYYGYTF. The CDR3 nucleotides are TGTGCCAGCAGCCCAACCGGACAGTACTATGGCTACACCTTC.

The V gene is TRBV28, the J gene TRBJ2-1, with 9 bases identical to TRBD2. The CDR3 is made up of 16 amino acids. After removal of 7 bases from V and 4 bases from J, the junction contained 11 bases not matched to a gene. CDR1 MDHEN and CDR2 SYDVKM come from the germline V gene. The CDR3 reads CASILRAGGAYNEQFF. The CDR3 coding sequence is TGTGCCAGCATTCTACGGGCGGGAGGGGCTTACAATGAGCAGTTCTTC.

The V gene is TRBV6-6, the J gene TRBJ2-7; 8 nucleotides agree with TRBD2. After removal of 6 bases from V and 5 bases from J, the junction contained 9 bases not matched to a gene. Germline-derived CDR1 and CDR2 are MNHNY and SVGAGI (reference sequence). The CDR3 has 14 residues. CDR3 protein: CASRSSGGGDEQYF. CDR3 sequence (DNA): TGTGCCAGCAGGTCCTCCGGGGGGGGCGACGAGCAGTACTTC.

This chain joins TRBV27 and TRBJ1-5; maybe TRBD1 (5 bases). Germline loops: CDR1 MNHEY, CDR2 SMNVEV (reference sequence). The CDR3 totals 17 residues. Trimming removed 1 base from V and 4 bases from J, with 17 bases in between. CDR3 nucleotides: TGTGCCAGCAGTTTATACCCCGGGACGGGTACAAATCAGCCCCAGCATTTT. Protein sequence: CASSLYPGTGTNQPQHF.

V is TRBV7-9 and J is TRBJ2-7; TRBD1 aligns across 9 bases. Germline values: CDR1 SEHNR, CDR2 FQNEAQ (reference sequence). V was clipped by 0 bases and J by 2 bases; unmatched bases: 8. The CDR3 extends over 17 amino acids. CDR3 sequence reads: CASSLAKGTGLAYEQYF. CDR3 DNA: TGTGCCAGCAGCTTAGCAAAAGGGACAGGGTTGGCCTACGAGCAGTACTTC. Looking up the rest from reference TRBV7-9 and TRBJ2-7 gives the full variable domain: DTGVSQNPRHKITKRGQNVTFRCDPISEHNRLYWYRQTLGQGPEFLTYFQNEAQLEKSRLLSDRFSAERPKGSFSTLEIQRTEQGDSAMYLCASSLAKGTGLAYEQYFGPGTRLTVT.

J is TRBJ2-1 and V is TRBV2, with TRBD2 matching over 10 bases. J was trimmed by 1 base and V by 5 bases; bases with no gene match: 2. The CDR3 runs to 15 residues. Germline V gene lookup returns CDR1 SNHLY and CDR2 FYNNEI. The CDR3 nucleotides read TGTGCCAGCAGTCCTAGCGGGAGATCCTACAATGAGCAGTTCTTC. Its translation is CASSPSGRSYNEQFF.

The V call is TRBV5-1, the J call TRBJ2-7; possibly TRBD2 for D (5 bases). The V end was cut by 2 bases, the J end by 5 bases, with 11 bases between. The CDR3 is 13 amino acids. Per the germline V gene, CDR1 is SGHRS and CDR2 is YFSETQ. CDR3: CASSFSAEDEQYF. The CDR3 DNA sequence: TGCGCCAGCAGCTTTAGCGCCGAGGACGAGCAGTACTTC.

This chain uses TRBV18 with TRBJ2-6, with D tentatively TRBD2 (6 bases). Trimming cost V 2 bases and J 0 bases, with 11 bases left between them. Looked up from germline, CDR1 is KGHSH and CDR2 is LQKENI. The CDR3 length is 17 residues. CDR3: CASSPKGTSSGANVLTF. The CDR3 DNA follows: TGTGCCAGCTCACCAAAGGGGACTTCCTCTGGGGCCAACGTCCTGACTTTC.

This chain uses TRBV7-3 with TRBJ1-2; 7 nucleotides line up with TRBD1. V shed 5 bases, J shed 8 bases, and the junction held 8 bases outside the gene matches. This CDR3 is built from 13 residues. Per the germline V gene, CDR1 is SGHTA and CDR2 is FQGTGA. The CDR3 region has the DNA TGTGCCAGCAGCCCAAGACAGGGAGGCGGCTACACCTTC. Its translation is CASSPRQGGGYTF.